The clone carrying this T cell receptor (beta chain) was observed a single time. Its matching antigen is unknown. V shed 2 bases and J shed 7 bases, with 12 bases lying between them. The CDR3 is 14 residues long. Germline CDR1 and CDR2: LNHDA and SQIVND (reference sequence). The protocol was immunoSEQ multiplex PCR, while the TCRdb copy is restricted to in-frame clones and leaves out a portion. The table shows 500,000 to 700,000 clones, with about 95% occurring only once. This sample is drawn from a study of shared clonotypes between healthy human individuals. In the naive CD8 group, cells lacked CD45RO and were positively selected for CCR7, so terminally differentiated effector memory CD45RA+ cells were left out. Findings and limits, study-wide: Larger richness was generally estimated for naive than memory subsets.

The source of this sequence is a woman aged 25 to 39 in good health. The chain has TRBV19 and TRBJ1-5; the D is unclear. What was sequenced was naive CD8+ T cells sorted from blood. The CDR3 nucleotides are TGTGCCAGTAGTATAATCACGGTGGGGCAGCCCCAGCATTTT. Translating gives CASSIITVGQPQHF.